Each of the 20 T cell receptor beta chains below was sequenced from the same sample in a study of cytomegalovirus exposure and HLA in healthy donors. Both 60 Vbeta primers and 13 Jbeta primers went into the PCR. Sequencing used immunoSEQ multiplex PCR; TCRdb keeps in-frame clones, though not all of them. The sample lists over 95,000 clones; about three quarters were seen once. The source material was PBMCs. These receptors came from a female donor in good health and CMV-seronegative.

The V and J genes are TRBV30 and TRBJ1-4; weak D call: TRBD1 (5 bases). The CDR3 is 13 amino acids. Germline lookup yields CDR1 GTSNPN and CDR2 SVGIG (reference sequence). V gave up 7 bases and J gave up 7 bases, with 16 bases separating them. The CDR3 region is CALQGPKREKLFF. CDR3 nucleotides: TGTGCCTTGCAGGGTCCCAAGCGTGAAAAACTGTTTTTT.

V and J are TRBV5-6 and TRBJ2-1; a weak D match, TRBD2 (6 bases). Trimming took off 5 bases at V and 2 bases at J, with 23 bases between the two ends. Looked up from germline, CDR1 is SGHDT and CDR2 is YYEEEE. The CDR3 contains 18 residues. The CDR3 DNA follows: TGTGCCAGCAGACATCTGAGGCGGGGTGCGTTGGCCTACAATGAGCAGTTCTTC. It yields the protein CASRHLRRGALAYNEQFF.

This chain links TRBV10-3 with TRBJ2-1, with TRBD2 matching over 14 bases. The length of the CDR3 is 18 residues. Germline V lookup: CDR1 ENHRY, CDR2 SYGVKD. J gave up 6 bases and V 6 bases, and 13 bases lay outside the gene matches. The CDR3 sequence is CAISLTSGGANTANEQFF. The CDR3 DNA reads as TGTGCCATCAGCCTGACTAGCGGGGGGGCCAATACCGCCAATGAGCAGTTCTTC.

V gene TRBV4-2 combines with J gene TRBJ2-1; TRBD2 agrees at 11 bases. After removal of 4 bases from V and 8 bases from J, the junction contained 13 bases not matched to a gene. The CDR3 length is 17 residues. Germline CDR1 and CDR2: LGHNA and YNFKEQ. For the CDR3, the DNA is TGTGCCAGCAGCCGAGACGTAGCGGGGGGGGGTTCGGATGAGCAGTTCTTC. Its protein product is CASSRDVAGGGSDEQFF.

The chain couples TRBV23-1 to TRBJ1-5, with 7 bases lining up with TRBD1. TRBV23-1 qualifies as an ORF whose function is uncertain. The CDR3 runs to 16 residues. J gave up 4 bases and V 5 bases, and 11 bases lay outside the gene matches. The CDR3 is CASSSRQGEGNQPQHF. The DNA of the CDR3 is TGCGCCAGCAGTTCCCGACAGGGCGAGGGAAATCAGCCCCAGCATTTT.

V and J are TRBV14 and TRBJ2-1, with D unresolved. The CDR3 length is 15 residues. The V end was cut by 1 base, the J end by 10 bases, with 17 bases between. Germline CDR1 is SGHDN and CDR2 is FVKESK. The CDR3 sequence is CASSQVDGARVEQFF. The CDR3 DNA is TGTGCCAGCAGCCAAGTTGACGGAGCAAGAGTGGAGCAGTTCTTC.

J is TRBJ2-5 and V is TRBV5-6; 7 nucleotides match TRBD2. The CDR3 is 15 residues long. V lost 0 bases and J lost 2; bases outside the gene matches: 4. From germline, CDR1 is SGHDT and CDR2 YYEEEE. Here the CDR3 DNA reads TGTGCCAGCAGCTTGGTGTCTAGCGGACAAGAGACCCAGTACTTC. The encoded protein is CASSLVSSGQETQYF. The full variable domain, its missing parts supplied by reference TRBV5-6 and TRBJ2-5, is DAGVTQSPTHLIKTRGQQVTLRCSPKSGHDTVSWYQQALGQGPQFIFQYYEEEERQRGNFPDRFSGHQFPNYSSELNVNALLLGDSALYLCASSLVSSGQETQYFGPGTRLLVL.

The V and J genes are TRBV2 and TRBJ1-1, with a possible D match to TRBD1 (5 bases). The CDR3 is made up of 14 amino acids. V lost 6 bases to trimming and J lost 6 bases, with 17 bases between them. The germline gives CDR1 SNHLY, CDR2 FYNNEI. The CDR3 coding sequence is TGTGCCAGCAGCGACCCCGGGGGTGTCCCTGAAGCTTTCTTT. This gives the protein CASSDPGGVPEAFF.

The rearrangement links TRBV6-1 to TRBJ2-3; D possibly corresponds to TRBD1 (6 bases). From germline, CDR1 is MNHNS and CDR2 SASEGT. V lost 6 bases and J lost 4, with 17 bases in between. CDR3 length: 15 amino acids. The CDR3 sequence: CASRTWTADSDTQYF. The DNA for the CDR3 is TGTGCCAGCAGGACCTGGACAGCGGATTCAGATACGCAGTATTTT.

This chain joins TRBV2 and TRBJ2-6; D unresolved. This CDR3 contains 17 residues. Trimming pared 2 bases from V and 0 bases from J, leaving 11 bases between. CDR1 SNHLY and CDR2 FYNNEI come from the germline V gene. CDR3 in amino acids: CASSERSIRSGANVLTF. As DNA, the CDR3 is TGTGCCAGCAGTGAACGGTCCATTCGCTCTGGGGCCAACGTCCTGACTTTC.

The chain recombines TRBV7-8 with TRBJ2-5; TRBD1 aligns across 10 bases. The trim removed 5 bases at V and 5 bases at J, leaving 8 bases unmatched. Looked up from germline, CDR1 is SGHVS and CDR2 is FQNEAQ. The length of the CDR3 is 15 residues. CDR3 protein: CASSTRQGARETQYF. The CDR3 DNA follows: TGTGCCAGCAGCACCCGACAGGGGGCAAGGGAGACCCAGTACTTC.

The gene calls are TRBV10-2 and TRBJ2-7; a weak D match, TRBD2 (7 bases). Germline CDR1 WSHSY, CDR2 SAAADI. The CDR3 extends over 13 amino acids. The V gene lost 6 bases and the J gene lost 6 bases, with 15 bases spanning the gap. CDR3 loop: CASSLMGGREQYF. CDR3 DNA sequence: TGCGCCAGCAGCTTGATGGGGGGGCGCGAGCAGTACTTC.

V gene TRBV9 combines with J gene TRBJ2-6; D is possibly TRBD2 (6 bases). V was cut by 0 bases and J by 2 bases, with 9 bases left in between. CDR3 length equals 16 residues. The germline CDR1 and CDR2 sequences are SGDLS and YYNGEE. The DNA of the CDR3 is TGTGCCAGCAGCGTAGATCCGGGGGCTGGGGCCAACGTCCTGACTTTC. Its translation is CASSVDPGAGANVLTF.

J is TRBJ2-7 and V is TRBV19; 8 nucleotides line up with TRBD1. The V segment lost 0 bases and the J segment 3 bases; nucleotides outside the gene matches: 4. The CDR3 has 15 residues. Germline V CDR1 and CDR2: LNHDA, SQIVND (reference sequence). This chain's CDR3 is CASSIDGQGGYEQYF. Written as DNA, the CDR3 is TGTGCCAGTAGTATAGATGGACAGGGCGGCTACGAGCAGTACTTC.

This clone was seen a handful of times. The gene calls are TRBV12-2 and TRBJ1-5. TRBV12-2 is a pseudogene locus. CDR3 size: 15 residues. The CDR3 spells CASRLRGIASQPQHF. The CDR3 DNA is TGTGCAAGTCGCTTACGGGGGATCGCGAGTCAGCCCCAGCATTTT.

This rearrangement joins TRBV9 to TRBJ2-7, with 9 positions matching TRBD2. CDR1 and CDR2 (germline): SGDLS, YYNGEE. The CDR3 length is 14 residues. With 0 bases clipped from V and 3 bases from J, the junction kept 1 base outside the gene matches. CDR3 sequence: CASSVVSGSYEQYF. For the CDR3, the DNA is TGTGCCAGCAGCGTAGTTAGCGGGAGCTACGAGCAGTACTTC. Full variable domain (rest looked up from reference TRBV9 and TRBJ2-7): DSGVTQTPKHLITATGQRVTLRCSPRSGDLSVYWYQQSLDQGLQFLIQYYNGEERAKGNILERFSAQQFPDLHSELNLSSLELGDSALYFCASSVVSGSYEQYFGPGTRLTVT.

This chain links TRBV6-4 with TRBJ2-1; TRBD2 matches at 8 bases. V trimming: 4 bases; J trimming: 8 bases; junction bases outside the gene matches: 10. Per the germline V gene, CDR1 is MRHNA and CDR2 is SNTAGT. This CDR3 has 15 residues. CDR3 amino acids: CASSVSGTSGHEQFF. The DNA for the CDR3 is TGTGCCAGCAGTGTCTCAGGGACTAGTGGGCATGAGCAGTTCTTC.

CDR3 sequence reads: CASSIGQGGETQYF. DNA for the CDR3: TGTGCCAGTAGTATAGGTCAGGGAGGAGAGACCCAGTACTTC. V is TRBV19 and J is TRBJ2-5, with D possibly TRBD2 on 6 matching bases. The CDR3 extends over 14 amino acids. CDR1 and CDR2 (germline): LNHDA, SQIVND (reference sequence). Trimming stripped 1 base from V and 4 bases from J, with 10 bases between.

This chain links TRBV2 with TRBJ2-6, with D perhaps TRBD2 (5 bases). The CDR3 sequence is 15 residues long. Germline V CDR1 and CDR2: SNHLY, FYNNEI. V dropped 7 bases and J dropped 2 bases, with 12 bases sitting between them. The CDR3 here is CASTEGSTGANVLTF. The DNA for the CDR3 is TGTGCCAGCACCGAAGGGAGTACTGGGGCCAACGTCCTGACTTTC.

The chain recombines TRBV4-3 with TRBJ1-2, with 9 bases aligning to TRBD1. The trim removed 4 bases at V and 3 bases at J, leaving 6 bases unmatched. Germline V gene sequence: CDR1 LGHNA, CDR2 YSLEER. The CDR3 covers 15 residues. The CDR3 is CASSLQTGGDYGYTF. Written as DNA, the CDR3 is TGCGCCAGCAGCCTCCAGACAGGGGGGGACTATGGCTACACCTTC.